In its sample, the clone carrying this TCR beta chain was seen a few times. Antigen specificity is unknown. Multiplex touch-down PCR with TRB-A/B primers amplified rearranged V-D-J TRB sequences. In TCRdb, the multiplex PCR reads were re-called with MiXCR into one record per CDR3 protein. This sample has some 2,500 distinct CDR3 sequences; about 24% occur once, and the top ten carry roughly an eighth. Peripheral blood genomic DNA, not sorted cells or RNA, was the template. This entry comes from a study of T cell repertoires in aging, cancer and after chemotherapy. Whole-study results and caveats: Loss of evenness, beyond lost richness, contributed to age-related TCR diversity decline in cancer patients.

V lost 7 bases, J lost 7 bases, and 20 bases lay in between. This CDR3 comprises 14 residues. Germline CDR1 and CDR2: MNHEY and SVGAGI. The material sequenced was blood. This sequence was found in a human donor with a solid tumor. The V and J genes are TRBV6-5 and TRBJ2-7; tentative D call: TRBD2 (7 bases). CDR3 bases: TGTGCCAGCATGGGGGGGGCGGATACGTGGGAGCAGTACTTC. This gives the protein CASMGGADTWEQYF.